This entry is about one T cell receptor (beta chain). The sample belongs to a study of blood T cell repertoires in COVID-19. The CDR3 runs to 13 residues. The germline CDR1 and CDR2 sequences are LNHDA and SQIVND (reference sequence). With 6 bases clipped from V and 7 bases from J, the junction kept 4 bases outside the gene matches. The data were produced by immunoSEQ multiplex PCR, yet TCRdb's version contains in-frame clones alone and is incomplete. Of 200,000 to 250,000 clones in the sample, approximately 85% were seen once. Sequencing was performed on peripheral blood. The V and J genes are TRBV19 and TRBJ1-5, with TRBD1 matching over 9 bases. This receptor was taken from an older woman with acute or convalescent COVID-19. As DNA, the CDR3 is TGTGCCAGTAGGGGACAGGGAGAACAGCCCCAGCATTTT. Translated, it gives CASRGQGEQPQHF.